Sequencing of this T cell receptor beta chain was carried out in a study of cytotoxic CD8 clonotypes in ibrutinib-treated CLL. Profiled with immunoSEQ multiplex PCR; TCRdb holds only in-frame clones, not every one. The sample includes about 160,000 clones, 70% to 90% of them seen just once. Overall study findings and caveats: The public clonotypes identified were infrequent and showed contraction or stability on treatment. Sustained-remission and progressing patients were not sampled at matched times.

Extraction of approximately 2.2 micrograms of genomic DNA from cryopreserved PBMCs supplied material for TCR beta libraries. The junction had 4 bases not matched to a gene; V was cut back by 1 base and J by 4 bases. CDR3 length equals 15 residues. The germline V gene has CDR1 MNHNS and CDR2 SASEGT. As for this clone: The antigen is unknown.

The material sequenced was PBMCs, taken at disease progression, from a patient treated with ibrutinib. The V call is TRBV6-1, the J call TRBJ2-5; 9 bases line up with TRBD1. This TCR came from a human donor with chronic lymphocytic leukemia. The CDR3 is CASSEEMTGGETQYF. DNA for the CDR3: TGTGCCAGCAGTGAAGAAATGACAGGGGGAGAGACCCAGTACTTC.